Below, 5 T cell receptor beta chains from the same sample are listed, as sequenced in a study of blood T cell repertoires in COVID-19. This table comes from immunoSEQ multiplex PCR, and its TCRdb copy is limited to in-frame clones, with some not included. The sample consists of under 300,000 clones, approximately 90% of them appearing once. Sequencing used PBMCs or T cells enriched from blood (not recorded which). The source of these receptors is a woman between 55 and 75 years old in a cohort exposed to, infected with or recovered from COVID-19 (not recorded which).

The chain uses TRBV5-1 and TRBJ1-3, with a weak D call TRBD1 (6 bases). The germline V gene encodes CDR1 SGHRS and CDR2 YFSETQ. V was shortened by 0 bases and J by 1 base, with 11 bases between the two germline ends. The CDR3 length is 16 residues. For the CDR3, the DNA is TGCGCCAGCAGCTTGGGACAGGTTGGTTCTGGAAACACCATATATTTT. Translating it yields CASSLGQVGSGNTIYF.

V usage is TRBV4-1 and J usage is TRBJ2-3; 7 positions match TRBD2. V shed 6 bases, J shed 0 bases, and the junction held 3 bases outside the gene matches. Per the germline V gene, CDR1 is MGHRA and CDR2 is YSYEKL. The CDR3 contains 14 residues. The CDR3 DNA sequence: TGCGCCAGCAGTAAGCGGGAAAGCACAGATACGCAGTATTTT. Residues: CASSKRESTDTQYF.

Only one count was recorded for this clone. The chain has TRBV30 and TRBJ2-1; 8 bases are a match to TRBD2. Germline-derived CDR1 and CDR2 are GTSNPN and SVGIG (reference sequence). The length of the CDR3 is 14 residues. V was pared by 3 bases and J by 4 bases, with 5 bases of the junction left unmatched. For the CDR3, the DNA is TGTGCCTGGAGGGTAGCGGGACCTTACAATGAGCAGTTCTTC. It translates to CAWRVAGPYNEQFF.

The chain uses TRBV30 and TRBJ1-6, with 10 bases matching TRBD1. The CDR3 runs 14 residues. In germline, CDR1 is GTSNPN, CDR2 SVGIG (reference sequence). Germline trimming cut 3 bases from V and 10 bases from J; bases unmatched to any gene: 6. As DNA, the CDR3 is TGTGCCTGGAGGACAGGGACAGGGGTCTCACCCCTCCACTTT. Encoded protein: CAWRTGTGVSPLHF.

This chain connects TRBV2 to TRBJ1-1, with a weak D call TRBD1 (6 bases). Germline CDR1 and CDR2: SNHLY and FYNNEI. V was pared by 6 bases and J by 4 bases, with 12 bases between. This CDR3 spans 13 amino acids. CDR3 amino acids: CASSQGRGTEAFF. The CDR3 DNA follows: TGTGCCAGCAGCCAGGGGCGTGGCACTGAAGCTTTCTTT.